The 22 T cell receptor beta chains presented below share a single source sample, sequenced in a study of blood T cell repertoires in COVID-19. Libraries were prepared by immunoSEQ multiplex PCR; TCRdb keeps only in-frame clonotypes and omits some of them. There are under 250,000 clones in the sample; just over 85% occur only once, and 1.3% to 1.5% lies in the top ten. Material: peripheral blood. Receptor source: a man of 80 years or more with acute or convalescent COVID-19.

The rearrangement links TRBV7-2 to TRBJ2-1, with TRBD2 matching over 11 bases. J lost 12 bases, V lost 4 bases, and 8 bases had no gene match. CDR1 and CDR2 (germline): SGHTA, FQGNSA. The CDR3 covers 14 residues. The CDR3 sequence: CASSSIAGGLGQFF. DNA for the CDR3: TGTGCCAGCAGCTCGATAGCGGGAGGGCTCGGGCAGTTCTTC. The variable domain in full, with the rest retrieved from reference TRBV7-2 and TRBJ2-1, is GAGVSQSPSNKVTEKGKDVELRCDPISGHTALYWYRQSLGQGLEFLIYFQGNSAPDKSGLPSDRFSAERTGGSVSTLTIQRTQQEDSAVYLCASSSIAGGLGQFFGPGTRLTVL.

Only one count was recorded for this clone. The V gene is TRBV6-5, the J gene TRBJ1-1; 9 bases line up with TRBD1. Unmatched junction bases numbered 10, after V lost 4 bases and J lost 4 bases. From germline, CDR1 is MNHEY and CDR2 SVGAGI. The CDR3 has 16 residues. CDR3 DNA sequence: TGTGCCAGCAGTTCCGGGACAGGGATTAGGGCCACTGAAGCTTTCTTT. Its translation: CASSSGTGIRATEAFF.

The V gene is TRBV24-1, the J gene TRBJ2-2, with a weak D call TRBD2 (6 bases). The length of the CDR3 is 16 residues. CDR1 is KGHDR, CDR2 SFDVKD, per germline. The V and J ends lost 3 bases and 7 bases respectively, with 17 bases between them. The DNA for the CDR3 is TGTGCCACCAGTGATCGGGACTTAACACCGGTCGGGGAGCTGTTTTTT. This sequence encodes CATSDRDLTPVGELFF.

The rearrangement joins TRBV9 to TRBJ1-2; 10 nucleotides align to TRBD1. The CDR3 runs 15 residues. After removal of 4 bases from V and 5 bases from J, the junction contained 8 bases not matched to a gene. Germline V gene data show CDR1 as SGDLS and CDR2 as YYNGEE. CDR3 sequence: CASSLRDRGSYGYTF. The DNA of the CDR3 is TGTGCCAGCAGCCTCCGGGACAGGGGTTCTTATGGCTACACCTTC.

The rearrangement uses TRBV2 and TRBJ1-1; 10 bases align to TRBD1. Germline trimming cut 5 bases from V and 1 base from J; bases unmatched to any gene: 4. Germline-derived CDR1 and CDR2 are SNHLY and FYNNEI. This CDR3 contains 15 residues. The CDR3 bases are TGTGCCAGCAGTCGAGGGACAGGGGCGAACACTGAAGCTTTCTTT. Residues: CASSRGTGANTEAFF.

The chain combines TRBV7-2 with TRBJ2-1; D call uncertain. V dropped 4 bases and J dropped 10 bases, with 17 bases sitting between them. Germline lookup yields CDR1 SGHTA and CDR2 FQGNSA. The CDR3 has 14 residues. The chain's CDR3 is CASSSYVASREQFF. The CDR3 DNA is TGTGCCAGCAGCTCCTACGTGGCCTCCAGGGAGCAGTTCTTC.

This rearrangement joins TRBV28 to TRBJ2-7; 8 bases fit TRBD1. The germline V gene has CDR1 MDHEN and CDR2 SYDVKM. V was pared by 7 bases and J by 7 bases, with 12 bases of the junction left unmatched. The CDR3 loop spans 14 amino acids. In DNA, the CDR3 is TGTGCCAGCAACCCCCCCGGTGGGGACAGGGAGCAGTACTTC. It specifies CASNPPGGDREQYF.

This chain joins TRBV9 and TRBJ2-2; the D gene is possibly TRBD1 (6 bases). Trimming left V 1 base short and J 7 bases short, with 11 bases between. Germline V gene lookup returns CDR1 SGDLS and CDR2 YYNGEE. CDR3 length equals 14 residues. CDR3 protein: CASSVYRANGELFF. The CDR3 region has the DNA TGTGCCAGCAGCGTATACAGGGCTAACGGGGAGCTGTTTTTT.

CDR3 nucleotides: TGTGCCAGTAGTATTTCGGCGAACCGGGGCAATGAGCAGTTCTTC. This codes for CASSISANRGNEQFF. The gene calls are TRBV19 and TRBJ2-1, with D perhaps TRBD2 (5 bases). The germline V gene encodes CDR1 LNHDA and CDR2 SQIVND (reference sequence). Deletions cut 3 bases from V and 6 bases from J, with 15 bases between. CDR3 length: 15 residues. Using reference TRBV19 and TRBJ2-1 for the parts outside the CDR3, the full variable domain is DGGITQSPKYLFRKEGQNVTLSCEQNLNHDAMYWYRQDPGQGLRLIYYSQIVNDFQKGDIAEGYSVSREKKESFPLTVTSAQKNPTAFYLCASSISANRGNEQFFGPGTRLTVL.

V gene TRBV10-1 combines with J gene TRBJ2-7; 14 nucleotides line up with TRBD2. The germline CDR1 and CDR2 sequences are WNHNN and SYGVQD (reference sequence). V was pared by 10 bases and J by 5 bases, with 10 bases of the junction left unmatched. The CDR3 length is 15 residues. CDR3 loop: CATKPGLAGAHEQYF. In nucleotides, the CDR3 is TGCGCCACCAAACCGGGACTAGCGGGAGCCCACGAGCAGTACTTC.

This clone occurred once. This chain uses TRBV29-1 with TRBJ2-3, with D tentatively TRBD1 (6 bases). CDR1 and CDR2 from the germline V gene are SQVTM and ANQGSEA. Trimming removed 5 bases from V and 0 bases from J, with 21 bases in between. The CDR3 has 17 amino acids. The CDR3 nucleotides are TGCAGCGTTCGAAAAGTTGGGACAACCCGAAGCACAGATACGCAGTATTTT. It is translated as CSVRKVGTTRSTDTQYF.

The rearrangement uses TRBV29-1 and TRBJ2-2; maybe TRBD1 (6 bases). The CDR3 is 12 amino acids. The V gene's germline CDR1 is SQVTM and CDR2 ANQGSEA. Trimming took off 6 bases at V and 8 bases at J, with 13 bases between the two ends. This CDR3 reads CSVLTQGGELFF. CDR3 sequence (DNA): TGCAGCGTATTAACTCAGGGGGGGGAGCTGTTTTTT.

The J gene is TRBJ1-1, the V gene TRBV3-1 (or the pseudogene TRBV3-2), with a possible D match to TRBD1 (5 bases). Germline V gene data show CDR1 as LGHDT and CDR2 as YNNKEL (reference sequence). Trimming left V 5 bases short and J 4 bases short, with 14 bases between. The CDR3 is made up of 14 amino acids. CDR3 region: CASSFSGLGTEAFF. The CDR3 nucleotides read TGTGCCAGCAGCTTTTCGGGACTCGGCACTGAAGCTTTCTTT.

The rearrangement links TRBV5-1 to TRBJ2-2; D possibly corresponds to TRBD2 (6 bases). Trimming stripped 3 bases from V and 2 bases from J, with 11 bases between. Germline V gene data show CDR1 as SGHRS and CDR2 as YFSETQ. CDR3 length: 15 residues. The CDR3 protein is CASSWGEANTGELFF. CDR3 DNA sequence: TGCGCCAGCAGCTGGGGGGAGGCAAACACCGGGGAGCTGTTTTTT. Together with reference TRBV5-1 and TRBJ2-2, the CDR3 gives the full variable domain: KAGVTQTPRYLIKTRGQQVTLSCSPISGHRSVSWYQQTPGQGLQFLFEYFSETQRNKGNFPGRFSGRQFSNSRSEMNVSTLELGDSALYLCASSWGEANTGELFFGEGSRLTVL.

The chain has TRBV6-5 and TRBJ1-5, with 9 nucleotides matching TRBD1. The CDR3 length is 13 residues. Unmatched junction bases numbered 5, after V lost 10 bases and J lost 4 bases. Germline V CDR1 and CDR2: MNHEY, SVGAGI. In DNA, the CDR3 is TGTGCCACGGGACAGGGCAGGAATCAGCCCCAGCATTTT. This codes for CATGQGRNQPQHF.

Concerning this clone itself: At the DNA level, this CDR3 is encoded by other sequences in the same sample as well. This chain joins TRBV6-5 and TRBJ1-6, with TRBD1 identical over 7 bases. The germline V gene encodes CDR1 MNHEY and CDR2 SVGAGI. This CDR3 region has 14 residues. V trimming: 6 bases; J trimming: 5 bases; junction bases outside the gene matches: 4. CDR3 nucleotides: TGTGCCAGCAGCCGGGACAGAGATAATTCACCCCTCCACTTT. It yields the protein CASSRDRDNSPLHF.

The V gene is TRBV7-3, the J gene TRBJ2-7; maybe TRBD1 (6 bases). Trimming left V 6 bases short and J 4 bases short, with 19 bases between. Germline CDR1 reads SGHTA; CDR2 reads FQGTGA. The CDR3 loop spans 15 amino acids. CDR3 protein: CASREALGGRYEQYF. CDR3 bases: TGTGCCAGCAGGGAAGCGCTAGGGGGTCGATACGAGCAGTACTTC.

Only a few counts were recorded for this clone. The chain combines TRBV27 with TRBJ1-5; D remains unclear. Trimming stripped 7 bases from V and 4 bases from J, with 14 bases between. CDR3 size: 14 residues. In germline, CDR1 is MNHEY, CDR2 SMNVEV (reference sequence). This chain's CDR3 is CASNPRGPNQPQHF. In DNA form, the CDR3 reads TGTGCCAGCAACCCACGGGGTCCAAATCAGCCCCAGCATTTT.

The CDR3 protein is CASTRQGMGEKLFF. The CDR3 DNA is TGTGCCAGTACCAGACAGGGAATGGGTGAAAAACTGTTTTTT. The chain recombines TRBV19 with TRBJ1-4, with 7 positions matching TRBD1. This CDR3 comprises 14 residues. Germline V gene lookup returns CDR1 LNHDA and CDR2 SQIVND (reference sequence). V lost 7 bases to trimming and J lost 7 bases; unmatched junction nucleotides: 9.

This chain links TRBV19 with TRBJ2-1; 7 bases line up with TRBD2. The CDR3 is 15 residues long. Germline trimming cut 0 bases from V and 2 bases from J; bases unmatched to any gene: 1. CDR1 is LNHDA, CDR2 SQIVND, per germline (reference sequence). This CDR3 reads CASSIEGTTYNEQFF. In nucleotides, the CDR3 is TGTGCCAGTAGTATAGAAGGGACTACCTACAATGAGCAGTTCTTC.

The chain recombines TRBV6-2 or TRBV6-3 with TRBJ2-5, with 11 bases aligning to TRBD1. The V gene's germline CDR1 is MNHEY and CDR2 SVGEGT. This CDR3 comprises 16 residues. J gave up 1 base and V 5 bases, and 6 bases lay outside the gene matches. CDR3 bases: TGTGCCAGCAGTAACCCGGACAGGGGGCCCCAAGAGACCCAGTACTTC. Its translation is CASSNPDRGPQETQYF.

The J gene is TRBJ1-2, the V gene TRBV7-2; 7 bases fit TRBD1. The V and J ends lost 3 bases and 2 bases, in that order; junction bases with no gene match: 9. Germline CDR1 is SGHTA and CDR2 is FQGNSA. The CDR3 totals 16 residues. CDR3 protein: CASSFRFTGANYGYTF. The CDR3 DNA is TGTGCCAGCAGCTTTCGTTTTACAGGGGCGAACTATGGCTACACCTTC.